This T cell receptor beta chain comes out of a study of early T cells in non-severe SARS-CoV-2 infection (dated by TCRdb to the early 2020s). In terms of the full investigation: Because TCR sequencing relied on bulk RNA taken from unsorted whole blood, pairing of alpha and beta chains was not possible. General findings and caveats noted by the study authors: VDJdb matching was skewed toward anti-spike CD8 responses and likely underestimated virus-specific expansions, missing private and CD4 specificities.

In its sample, this clonotype was seen many times. Its antigen is still unknown. Per-base qualities were not stored, and no clone one base away is much larger. Relative to germline, V is 5 bases shorter and J is 3 bases shorter, with 5 bases between their ends. From a lookup of the germline V gene, CDR1 and CDR2 are SGHAT and FQNNGV. The CDR3, cysteine through phenylalanine, is 11 amino acids long. Solely the CDR3 DNA is kept, with 33 bases framed from the first base. Library creation used 5' RACE. Instrument on record: NextSeq 500. Unique molecular identifiers were attached to individual cDNA molecules in the TCR library protocol so that sequencing error and PCR bias could be corrected. Sequencing covered both TCR alpha and beta chains, and within each sample the abundances of alpha and beta sequences were tightly co-correlated. Under the source paper's analysis protocol: V gene, J gene and CDR3 annotation of TCR sequences was performed with Decombinator V4. Expanded TCRs were defined as changing significantly between any two time points under a Poisson model with p below 0.0001. TCR abundances were normalised to the total number of TCRs sequenced per sample and expressed as counts per million. TRAV1-2 paired with TRAJ12, TRAJ20 or TRAJ33 defined MAIT TCRs, while TRAV10 paired with TRAJ18 defined iNKT TCRs. VDJdb, accessed on 1 November 2021, was searched for TCRs annotated for CMV, EBV and SARS-CoV-2, and TCRs annotated for more than one antigen were excluded. Clones were called with MiXCR by TCRdb after fastp trimmed the public reads at Q25, and only in-frame beta chains were retained. One record per CDR3 amino acid sequence lists the most common genes and DNA. The V and J calls were determined by TCRdb, not by the authors. Recorded for this sample are tens of thousands of distinct CDR3 sequences; roughly 13% of them occurred a single time. Of the sample, around 1.1% is held by the ten largest clones.

The study was a case-control design nested within a healthcare worker cohort in London, UK, with weekly nasopharyngeal swab PCR tests and blood sampling. Healthcare workers were enrolled in the week of the UK lockdown, from 23 to 31 March 2020, and were followed every week for up to roughly 15 weeks. The receptor chain draws on TRBV11-2 and TRBJ2-7; no D gene is confidently identified. This clonotype was sampled from an adult who was a healthcare worker with PCR-confirmed SARS-CoV-2 infection or an uninfected control (not recorded which). Sequenced: whole blood. The CDR3 region: CASSPFYEQYF. The DNA sequence is as follows: TGTGCCAGCAGCCCTTTCTACGAGCAGTACTTC.